The present T cell receptor (beta chain) was sequenced within a study of human T cells and chemical hapten exposure. Whole-study results and caveats: No shift was seen in TCRs above 1 in 1000 frequency with DPC sensitization.

Germline loops: CDR1 MNHEY, CDR2 SMNVEV (reference sequence). The CDR3 length is 14 residues. Unmatched junction bases numbered 12, after V lost 9 bases and J lost 7 bases. The time point denotes: patch test 2, 6 weeks after DPC sensitization. Regarding treatment: therapeutic diphenylcyclopropenone sensitization with weekly scalp DPC. This clonotype showed up just a few times. Antigen unknown. Using its own MiXCR run on the RACE reads, TCRdb lists one record per CDR3 protein. Among 80,000 to 100,000 distinct CDR3 sequences listed, over 7.5% were seen once. Sequenced material: whole blood, taken in connection with sensitization to the hapten diphenylcyclopropenone (DPC). The sequence came from a woman in her 40s with alopecia areata. Some clones in this sample may be carry-over from other donors' samples. This chain uses TRBV27 with TRBJ1-5; 7 nucleotides match TRBD1. CDR3 loop: CARRGQGVWQPQHF. CDR3 bases: TGTGCCAGGAGGGGGCAGGGGGTTTGGCAGCCCCAGCATTTT.